The clone carrying this TCR beta chain was recorded many times. The sample belongs to a study of blood T cells in healthy people across ages. Every donor provided roughly 10 milliliters of peripheral blood. The V segment lost 4 bases and the J segment 2 bases; nucleotides outside the gene matches: 6. Germline CDR1 reads SGHKS; CDR2 reads YYEKEE (reference sequence). The CDR3 covers 16 residues. Sample-barcoded 5' priming and a J-beta primer mix drove a second PCR of about 7 to 12 cycles. Each single sample gave us at least 3 million CDR3-containing paired-end reads. TCRdb reprocessed the 5' RACE reads with MiXCR, giving one entry per CDR3 protein. The data contain about 840,000 distinct CDR3 sequences, 25% to 35% of them seen just once; the ten biggest clones take up 9.5% to 13%. These sequences were also reported in another study, on T cells of mothers and their children.

The sequenced sample consisted of blood. The chain combines TRBV5-5 with TRBJ2-7, with 13 bases that match TRBD2. This TCR was sampled from a woman aged 35 to 49 in good health. CDR3 sequence (DNA): TGTGCCAGCAGCGCGGGACTAGCGGGGCTAACCTACGAGCAGTACTTC. Translated: CASSAGLAGLTYEQYF.